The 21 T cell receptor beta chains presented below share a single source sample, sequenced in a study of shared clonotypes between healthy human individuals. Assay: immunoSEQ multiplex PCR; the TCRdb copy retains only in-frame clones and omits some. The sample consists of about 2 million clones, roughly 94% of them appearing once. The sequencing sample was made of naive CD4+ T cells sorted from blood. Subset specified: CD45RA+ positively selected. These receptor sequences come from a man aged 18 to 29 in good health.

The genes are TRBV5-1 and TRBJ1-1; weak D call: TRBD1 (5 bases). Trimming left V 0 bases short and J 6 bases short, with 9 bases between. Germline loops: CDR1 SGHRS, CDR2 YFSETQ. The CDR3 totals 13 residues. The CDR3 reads CASSLGQPSEAFF. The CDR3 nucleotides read TGCGCCAGCAGCTTGGGACAGCCTTCTGAAGCTTTCTTT.

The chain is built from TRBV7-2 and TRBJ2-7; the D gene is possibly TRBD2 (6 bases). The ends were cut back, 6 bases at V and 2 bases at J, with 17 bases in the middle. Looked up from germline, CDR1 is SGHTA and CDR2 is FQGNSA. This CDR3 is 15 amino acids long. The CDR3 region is CASSSPGTYAYEQYF. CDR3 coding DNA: TGTGCCAGCAGTTCCCCCGGGACTTACGCCTACGAGCAGTACTTC.

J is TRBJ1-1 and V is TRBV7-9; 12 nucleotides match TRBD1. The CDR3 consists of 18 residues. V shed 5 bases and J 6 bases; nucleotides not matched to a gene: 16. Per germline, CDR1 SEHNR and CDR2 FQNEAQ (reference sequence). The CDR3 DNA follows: TGTGCCAGCAGCGCCAGCCTCCGGGACAGGGGGCGAGACGCTGAAGCTTTCTTT. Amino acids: CASSASLRDRGRDAEAFF.

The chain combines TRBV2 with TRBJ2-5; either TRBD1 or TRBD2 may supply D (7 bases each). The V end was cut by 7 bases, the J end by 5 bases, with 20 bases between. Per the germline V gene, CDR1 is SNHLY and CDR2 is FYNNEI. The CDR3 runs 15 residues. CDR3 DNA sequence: TGTGCCAGCAAAGGCGGGGGAAAGACAGGGGAGACCCAGTACTTC. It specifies CASKGGGKTGETQYF.

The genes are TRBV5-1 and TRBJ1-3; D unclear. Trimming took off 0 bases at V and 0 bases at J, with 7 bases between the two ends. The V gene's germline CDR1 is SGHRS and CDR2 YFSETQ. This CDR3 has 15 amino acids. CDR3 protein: CASSLGLISGNTIYF. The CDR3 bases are TGCGCCAGCAGCTTGGGACTGATCTCTGGAAACACCATATATTTT. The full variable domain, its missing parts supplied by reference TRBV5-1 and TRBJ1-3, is KAGVTQTPRYLIKTRGQQVTLSCSPISGHRSVSWYQQTPGQGLQFLFEYFSETQRNKGNFPGRFSGRQFSNSRSEMNVSTLELGDSALYLCASSLGLISGNTIYFGEGSWLTVV.

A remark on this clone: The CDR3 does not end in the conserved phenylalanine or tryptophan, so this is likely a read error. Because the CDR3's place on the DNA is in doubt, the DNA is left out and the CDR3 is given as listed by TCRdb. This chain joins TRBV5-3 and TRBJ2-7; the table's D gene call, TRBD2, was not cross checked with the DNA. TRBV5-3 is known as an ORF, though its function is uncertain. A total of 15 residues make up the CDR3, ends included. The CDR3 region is CASSLSGASGRADVI.

The CDR3 protein is CASSLEPGVIYEQYF. The CDR3 DNA sequence: TGTGCCAGCAGTCTAGAGCCCGGGGTCATTTACGAGCAGTACTTC. This rearrangement joins TRBV6-5 to TRBJ2-7, with D perhaps TRBD2 (5 bases). Looked up from germline, CDR1 is MNHEY and CDR2 is SVGAGI. Deletions cut 5 bases from V and 4 bases from J, with 18 bases between. This CDR3 region has 15 residues.

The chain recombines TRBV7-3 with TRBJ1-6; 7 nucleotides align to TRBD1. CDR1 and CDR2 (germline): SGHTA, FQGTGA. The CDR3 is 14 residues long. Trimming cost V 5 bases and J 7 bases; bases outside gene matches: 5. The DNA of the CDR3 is TGTGCCAGCAGCCGACAGGGCGGGAATTCACCCCTCCACTTT. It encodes CASSRQGGNSPLHF. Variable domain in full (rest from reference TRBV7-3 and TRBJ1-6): GAGVSQTPSNKVTEKGKYVELRCDPISGHTALYWYRQSLGQGPEFLIYFQGTGAADDSGLPNDRFFAVRPEGSVSTLKIQRTERGDSAVYLCASSRQGGNSPLHFGNGTRLTVT.

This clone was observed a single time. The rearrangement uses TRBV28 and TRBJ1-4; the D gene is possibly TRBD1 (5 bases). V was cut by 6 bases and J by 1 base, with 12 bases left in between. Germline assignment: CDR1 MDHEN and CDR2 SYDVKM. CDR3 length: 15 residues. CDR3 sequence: CASSGGGETNEKLFF. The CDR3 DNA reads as TGTGCCAGCAGCGGGGGGGGAGAAACTAATGAAAAACTGTTTTTT.

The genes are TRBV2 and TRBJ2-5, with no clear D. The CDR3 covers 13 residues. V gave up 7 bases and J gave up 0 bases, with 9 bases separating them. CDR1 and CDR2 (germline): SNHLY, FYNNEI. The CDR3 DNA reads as TGTGCCAGCAAATCGACTTACCAAGAGACCCAGTACTTC. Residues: CASKSTYQETQYF.

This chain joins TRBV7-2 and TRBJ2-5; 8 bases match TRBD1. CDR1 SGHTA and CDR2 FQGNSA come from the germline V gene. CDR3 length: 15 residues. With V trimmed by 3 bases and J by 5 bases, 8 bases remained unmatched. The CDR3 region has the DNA TGTGCCAGCAGCTTCCGACAGGGGAATTGGGAGACCCAGTACTTC. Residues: CASSFRQGNWETQYF.

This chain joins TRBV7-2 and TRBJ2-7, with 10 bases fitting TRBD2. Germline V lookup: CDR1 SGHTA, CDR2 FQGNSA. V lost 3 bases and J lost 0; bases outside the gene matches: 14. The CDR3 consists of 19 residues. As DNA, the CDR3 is TGTGCCAGCAGCTTGTATATCGGACTAGCGGACCCGAGCTCCTACGAGCAGTACTTC. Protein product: CASSLYIGLADPSSYEQYF.

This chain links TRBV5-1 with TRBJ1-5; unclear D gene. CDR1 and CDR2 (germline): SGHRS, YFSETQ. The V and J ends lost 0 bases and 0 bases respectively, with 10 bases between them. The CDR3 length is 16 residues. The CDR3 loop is CASSLEGLVSNQPQHF. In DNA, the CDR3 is TGCGCCAGCAGCTTGGAGGGTCTAGTTAGCAATCAGCCCCAGCATTTT.

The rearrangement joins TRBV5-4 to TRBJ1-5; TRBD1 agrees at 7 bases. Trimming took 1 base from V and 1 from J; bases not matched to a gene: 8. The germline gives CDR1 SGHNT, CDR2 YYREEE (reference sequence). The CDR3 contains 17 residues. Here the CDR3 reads CASSLNRGVESNQPQHF. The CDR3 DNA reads TGTGCCAGCAGCTTGAACAGGGGCGTTGAGAGCAATCAGCCCCAGCATTTT.

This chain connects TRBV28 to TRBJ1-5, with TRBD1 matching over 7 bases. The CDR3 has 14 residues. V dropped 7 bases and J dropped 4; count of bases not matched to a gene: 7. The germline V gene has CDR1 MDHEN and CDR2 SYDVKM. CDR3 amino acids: CASTGGTVNQPQHF. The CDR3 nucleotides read TGTGCCAGCACCGGGGGGACAGTTAATCAGCCCCAGCATTTT.

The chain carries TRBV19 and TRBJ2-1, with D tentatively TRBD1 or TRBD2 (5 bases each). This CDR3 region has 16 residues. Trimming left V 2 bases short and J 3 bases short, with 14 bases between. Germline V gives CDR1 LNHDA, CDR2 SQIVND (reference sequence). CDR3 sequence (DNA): TGTGCCAGTAGTATACCGAGGGGCCCACTCTACAATGAGCAGTTCTTC. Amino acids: CASSIPRGPLYNEQFF.

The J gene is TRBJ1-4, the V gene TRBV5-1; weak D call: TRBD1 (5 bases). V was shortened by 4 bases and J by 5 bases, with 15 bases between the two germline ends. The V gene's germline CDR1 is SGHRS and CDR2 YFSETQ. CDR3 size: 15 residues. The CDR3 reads CASSAGRLENEKLFF. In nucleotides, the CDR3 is TGCGCCAGCAGCGCGGGGCGCCTCGAGAATGAAAAACTGTTTTTT.

The CDR3 sequence: CASSLALGQGAEQYF. In DNA, the CDR3 is TGTGCCAGCAGCTTAGCCCTGGGACAGGGGGCCGAGCAGTACTTC. The V gene is TRBV11-2, the J gene TRBJ2-7; 12 bases map to TRBD1. Trimming at V came to 1 base and at J to 6 bases, leaving 4 bases not matched to a gene. CDR1 is SGHAT, CDR2 FQNNGV, per germline. The CDR3 length is 15 residues.

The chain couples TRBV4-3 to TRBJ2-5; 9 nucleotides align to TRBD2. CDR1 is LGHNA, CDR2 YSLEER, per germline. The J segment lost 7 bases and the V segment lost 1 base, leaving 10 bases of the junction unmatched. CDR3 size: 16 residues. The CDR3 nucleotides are TGCGCCAGCAGCCAAGGAAGGCTAGCGGGACTTGGGACCCAGTACTTC. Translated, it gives CASSQGRLAGLGTQYF.

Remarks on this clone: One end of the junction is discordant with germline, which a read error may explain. The CDR3 spells CASSLFGQLNTGKLFF. In DNA, the CDR3 is TGTGCCAGCAGCTTATTCGGGCAGCTTAACACCGGGAAGCTGTTTTTT. The rearrangement links TRBV7-2 to TRBJ2-2; a possible D gene is TRBD2 (5 bases). CDR3 size: 16 residues. Germline loops: CDR1 SGHTA, CDR2 FQGNSA.

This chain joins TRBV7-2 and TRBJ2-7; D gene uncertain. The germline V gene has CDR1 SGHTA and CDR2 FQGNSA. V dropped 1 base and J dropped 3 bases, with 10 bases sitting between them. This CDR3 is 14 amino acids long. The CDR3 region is CASSLEATVYEQYF. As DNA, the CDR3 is TGTGCCAGCAGCTTAGAGGCGACTGTCTACGAGCAGTACTTC.